This T cell receptor beta chain is drawn from a study of blood T cell repertoires in COVID-19. Study context: Donors in the United States, Italy and Spain gave samples during acute or convalescent COVID-19. From T cells, B-cell-depleted T cells, or PBMCs came the material, which was cDNA or gDNA.

Per the authors' pipeline: Using reference gene primer amplification, nucleated cell counts were estimated. The repertoire was sequenced with immunoSEQ multiplex PCR; TCRdb's copy has only in-frame clones and lacks some. From that table come the V and J calls and clone size; the DNA was used to work out D and trimming. The table has roughly 130,000 clones, about four fifths seen once. The specimen sequenced was PBMCs or T cells enriched from blood (not recorded which). The TCR originated in a man aged 40-49 years with acute COVID-19.

The CDR3 loop is CSYTGNTEAFF. The DNA for the CDR3 is TGCAGTTATACAGGGAACACTGAAGCTTTCTTT. The genes are TRBV20-1 and TRBJ1-1; TRBD1 might be the D (5 bases). There are 11 residues in the CDR3. V was trimmed by 8 bases and J by 1 base, leaving 8 bases between them. Germline loops: CDR1 DFQATT, CDR2 SNEGSKA (reference sequence).